The rows below give T cell receptor beta chains drawn from one sample of a study of OX40 agonist ivuxolimab in advanced cancers. The table came from immunoSEQ multiplex PCR; TCRdb's copy has only in-frame clones and leaves some out. The sample consists of 20,000 to 25,000 clones, approximately 78% of them appearing once. Sequenced material: CD4+ or CD8+ T cells sorted from blood, taken in a trial of the OX40 agonist ivuxolimab. The receptor source for this set is an adult with an advanced solid tumor such as melanoma, head and neck, liver or kidney cancer. Both conserved end residues are part of each CDR3. D genes are given only for firm matches. Size tells how often a clone was seen (once, few, many) or the class of an expanded clone, and some rows leave it out.

J gene | D gene | V gene | clone size | CDR3 protein | CDR3 DNA
TRBJ1-2 | TRBD1 | TRBV28 | once | CASSLSTGIYGYTF | TGTGCCAGCAGTTTGTCGACAGGGATCTATGGCTACACCTTC
TRBJ1-1 | . | TRBV6-1 | few | CASSWGNTEAFF | TGTGCCAGCAGCTGGGGGAACACTGAAGCTTTCTTT
TRBJ2-1 | TRBD2 | TRBV4-1 | . | CASSQYIPGTSGNEQFF | TGCGCCAGCAGCCAATACATACCCGGGACTAGCGGCAATGAGCAGTTCTTC
TRBJ2-3 | . | TRBV9 | few | CASSGRRGGAYTDTQYF | TGTGCCAGCAGCGGACGGCGCGGCGGGGCTTATACAGATACGCAGTATTTT
TRBJ2-1 | TRBD2 | TRBV7-6 | . | CASSLPGGVNEQFF | TGTGCCAGCAGCTTACCCGGGGGGGTCAATGAGCAGTTCTTC
TRBJ1-2 | . | TRBV7-9 | . | CASSSFGYTF | TGTGCCAGCAGCTCCTTTGGCTACACCTTC
TRBJ2-7 | . | TRBV7-2 | . | CASSLEGLANYEQYF | TGTGCCAGCAGCTTAGAGGGGCTAGCGAACTACGAGCAGTACTTC
TRBJ2-1 | TRBD2 | TRBV25-1 | . | CASAGLAGSYNEQFF | TGTGCCAGCGCTGGACTAGCGGGGTCCTACAATGAGCAGTTCTTC
TRBJ2-7 | TRBD1 | TRBV4-1 | . | CASSQGQAYEQYF | TGCGCCAGCAGCCAGGGACAGGCCTACGAGCAGTACTTC
TRBJ2-7 | . | TRBV7-3 | . | CASSLFPSSYEQYF | TGTGCCAGCAGCTTATTCCCAAGCTCCTACGAGCAGTACTTC
TRBJ2-6 | . | TRBV11-2 | . | CASTLALSGANVLTF | TGTGCCAGCACCCTGGCACTCTCTGGGGCCAACGTCCTGACTTTC
TRBJ2-7 | TRBD1 | TRBV30 | . | CASRDRMYEQYF | TGTGCCTCCCGGGACAGGATGTACGAGCAGTACTTC
TRBJ1-1 | TRBD1 | TRBV7-2 | . | CASSSTGTVNTEAFF | TGTGCCAGCAGCTCGACCGGGACAGTTAACACTGAAGCTTTCTTT
TRBJ1-1 | . | TRBV4-1 | . | CASSQVIAFTEAFF | TGCGCCAGCAGCCAAGTGATAGCCTTTACTGAAGCTTTCTTT
TRBJ1-1 | TRBD1 | TRBV5-1 | . | CASSRGQGGTEAFF | TGCGCCAGCAGCAGGGGACAGGGAGGGACTGAAGCTTTCTTT
TRBJ2-2 | . | TRBV5-5 | . | CASGRGLTGELFF | TGTGCCAGCGGTAGGGGCCTCACCGGGGAGCTGTTTTTT
TRBJ1-1 | TRBD1 | TRBV19 | . | CASKTGGNTEAFF | TGTGCCAGCAAGACAGGGGGTAACACTGAAGCTTTCTTT
TRBJ2-7 | . | TRBV9 | . | CASSSSLSGGSRYEQYF | TGTGCCAGCAGCTCATCATTATCCGGGGGATCTCGCTACGAGCAGTACTTC
TRBJ2-7 | . | TRBV5-5 | few | CASSFQGNEQYF | TGTGCCAGCAGCTTCCAGGGTAACGAGCAGTACTTC
TRBJ2-5 | TRBD1 | TRBV5-6 | . | CASSPPDRGLETQYF | TGTGCCAGCAGCCCCCCGGACAGGGGGTTGGAGACCCAGTACTTC
TRBJ1-4 | . | TRBV6-1 | . | CASSEARVFLTEKLFF | TGTGCCAGCAGTGAAGCGCGCGTCTTCCTCACTGAAAAACTGTTTTTT
TRBJ2-1 | TRBD1 | TRBV4-2 | . | CASSQEGQGGNEQFF | TGTGCCAGCAGCCAAGAAGGACAGGGGGGGAATGAGCAGTTCTTC
TRBJ2-7 | . | TRBV21-1 | . | CASSKHGASYEQYF | TGTGCCAGCAGCAAACATGGGGCTTCCTACGAGCAGTACTTC
TRBJ2-7 | . | TRBV4-2 | . | CASSSDHAEQYF | TGTGCCAGCAGCTCGGACCACGCTGAGCAGTACTTC
TRBJ1-6 | . | TRBV7-9 | . | CASSQGGSFNSPLHF | TGTGCCAGCAGCCAAGGGGGGTCCTTTAATTCACCCCTCCACTTT
TRBJ1-6 | . | TRBV4-1 | once | CASSPEDSTNSPLHF | TGCGCCAGCAGCCCCGAGGACAGCACAAATTCACCCCTCCACTTT
TRBJ1-2 | TRBD1 | TRBV28 | . | CASSAPQGNNYGYTF | TGTGCCAGCAGTGCCCCACAGGGGAACAACTATGGCTACACCTTC
TRBJ2-7 | TRBD2 | TRBV19 | few | CASSAYTSGSRNEQYF | TGTGCCAGTAGTGCCTACACTAGCGGGAGTCGGAACGAGCAGTACTTC
TRBJ2-7 | . | TRBV28 | . | CASSLETREQYF | TGTGCCAGCAGTTTAGAGACTCGCGAGCAGTACTTC
TRBJ2-7 | . | TRBV5-1 | . | CASSRGSEQYF | TGCGCCAGCAGCCGTGGGTCCGAGCAGTACTTC
TRBJ2-3 | . | TRBV4-2 | once | CASSPPSKADTQYF | TGTGCCAGCAGCCCCCCCAGTAAAGCAGATACGCAGTATTTT
TRBJ1-1 | . | TRBV5-1 | few | CASSAGTGFDTEAFF | TGCGCCAGCAGCGCCGGAACAGGGTTTGACACTGAAGCTTTCTTT
TRBJ1-4 | . | TRBV9 | once | CASSLEGEKLFF | TGTGCCAGCAGCCTGGAGGGTGAAAAACTGTTTTTT
TRBJ2-1 | TRBD2 | TRBV5-8 | . | CASSVGLAGSYNEQFF | TGTGCCAGCAGCGTAGGACTAGCGGGCTCCTACAATGAGCAGTTCTTC
TRBJ2-5 | . | TRBV9 | . | CASSVFDSSGTQYF | TGTGCCAGCAGCGTATTTGACAGCAGTGGGACCCAGTACTTC
TRBJ1-1 | TRBD1 | TRBV7-6 | . | CASSLTGERNTEAFF | TGTGCCAGCAGCTTGACAGGGGAAAGGAACACTGAAGCTTTCTTT
TRBJ2-7 | . | TRBV4-2 | few | CASSQSRTLSYEQYF | TGTGCCAGCAGCCAATCCCGGACCCTCTCCTACGAGCAGTACTTC
TRBJ2-6 | TRBD1 | TRBV6-4 | . | CASSDSRQGISGANVLTF | TGTGCCAGCAGTGACTCCAGACAGGGGATCTCTGGGGCCAACGTCCTGACTTTC
TRBJ1-5 | . | TRBV4-3 | . | CASSHTTWDFNQPQHF | TGCGCCAGCAGCCACACAACATGGGACTTCAATCAGCCCCAGCATTTT
TRBJ1-2 | . | TRBV11-1 | . | CASSPGPLMEGRISNGYTF | TGTGCCAGCAGCCCGGGGCCCCTTATGGAGGGGCGAATTTCGAATGGCTACACCTTC
TRBJ1-1 | . | TRBV19 | . | CASSIDRARFTEAFF | TGTGCCAGTAGTATAGACAGGGCCCGCTTTACTGAAGCTTTCTTT
TRBJ2-7 | . | TRBV7-3 | few | CASSFGSYEQYF | TGTGCCAGCAGCTTTGGGAGTTACGAGCAGTACTTC
TRBJ1-1 | . | TRBV7-2 | . | CASSSPMNTEAFF | TGTGCCAGCAGCTCCCCAATGAACACTGAAGCTTTCTTT
TRBJ2-2 | TRBD1 | TRBV6-6 | . | CASSPIVQGVGELFF | TGTGCCAGCAGTCCTATAGTACAGGGGGTCGGGGAGCTGTTTTTT